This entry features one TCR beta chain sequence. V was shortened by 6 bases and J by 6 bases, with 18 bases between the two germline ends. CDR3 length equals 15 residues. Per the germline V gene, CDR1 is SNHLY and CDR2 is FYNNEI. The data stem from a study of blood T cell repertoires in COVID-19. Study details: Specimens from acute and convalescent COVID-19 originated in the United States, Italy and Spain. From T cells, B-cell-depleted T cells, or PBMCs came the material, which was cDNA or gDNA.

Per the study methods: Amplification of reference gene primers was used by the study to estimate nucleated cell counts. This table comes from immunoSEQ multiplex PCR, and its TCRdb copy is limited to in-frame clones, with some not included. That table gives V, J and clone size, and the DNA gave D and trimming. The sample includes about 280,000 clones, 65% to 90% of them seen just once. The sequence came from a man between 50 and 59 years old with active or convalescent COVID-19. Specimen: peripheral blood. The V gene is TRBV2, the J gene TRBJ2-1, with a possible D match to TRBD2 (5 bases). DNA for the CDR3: TGTGCCAGCAGAACGCTTCGGACTGCTAGCAATGAGCAGTTCTTC. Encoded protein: CASRTLRTASNEQFF.